At least ten counts were recorded for the clone carrying this TCR beta chain. The antigen remains unidentified. RNA transcripts gave rise to amplified TCR beta CDR3 regions. TCR CDR3 underwent first-round RT-PCR with the HTBI primer set. TCRdb recomputed calls from the multiplex PCR reads with MiXCR, one row per CDR3 protein. Here the sample spans hundreds of thousands of distinct CDR3 sequences, around 15% being singletons. The data were taken from a study of T cells in Graves' hyperthyroidism and ophthalmopathy. Study-wide results and caveats: The authors' 13 V-J model separated ophthalmopathy from stable hyperthyroidism. Blood also contained most expanded thyroid clonotypes above 0.001.

V shed 4 bases and J 2 bases; nucleotides not matched to a gene: 7. CDR1 and CDR2 (germline): SGDLS, YYNGEE. The CDR3 is 15 amino acids. The source is a woman between 18 and 30 years old with Graves' ophthalmopathy. Specimen: blood. V is TRBV9 and J is TRBJ2-3, with 7 bases matching TRBD1. The DNA for the CDR3 is TGTGCCAGCAGCCCCCTTGGGACAGTCACAGATACGCAGTATTTT. Translating gives CASSPLGTVTDTQYF.